A selection of T cell receptor beta chains follows, all from one sample in a study of blood T cell repertoires in COVID-19. Using immunoSEQ multiplex PCR, the repertoire was profiled, and TCRdb retains in-frame clones only, with some absent. The sample includes roughly 80,000 clones, 80% to 90% of them seen just once. Sequenced material: peripheral blood. These receptors were taken from a man aged 45-65 years with active COVID-19. Each CDR3 is given with its conserved first and last residue. The order of the fields is J gene, clone size, D gene, CDR3 length, V gene, CDR3 DNA, CDR3 protein. A D gene is named only where the DNA matches it firmly. Clone size is given for some rows only: seen once, a few or many times, or a class if the clone is expanded.

TRBJ2-2,once,NA,17,TRBV9,TGTGCCAGCAGCGTTGACGGGAGAGCCATGAACACCGGGGAGCTGTTTTTT,CASSVDGRAMNTGELFF
TRBJ2-1,NA,TRBD1,17,TRBV19,TGTGCCAGTAGTAGAACGAGGACAGGGATGACCTACAATGAGCAGTTCTTC,CASSRTRTGMTYNEQFF
TRBJ2-7,NA,TRBD1,14,TRBV7-2,TGTGCCAGCAGCCGGACAGGGAGGACCTACGAGCAGTACTTC,CASSRTGRTYEQYF
TRBJ2-1,NA,NA,15,TRBV11-2,TGTGCCAGCAGCTTCGTAGCGGATCCCTACAATGAGCAGTTCTTC,CASSFVADPYNEQFF
TRBJ1-1,NA,NA,14,TRBV27,TGTGCCAGCAGGCCGGGGGGGTTTGGTTCTGAAGCTTTCTTT,CASRPGGFGSEAFF
TRBJ1-5,NA,NA,15,TRBV28,TGTGCCAGCAGAGGGAGGCGACAGCCAAATCAGCCCCAGCATTTT,CASRGRRQPNQPQHF
TRBJ2-2,NA,NA,13,TRBV7-6,TGTGCCAGCAGAGGACAGAACCTAGGGGAGCTGTTTTTT,CASRGQNLGELFF
TRBJ2-4,once,TRBD1,16,TRBV7-2,TGTGCCAGCAGACCCTTACAGGGGTCGGCCAAAAACATTCAGTACTTC,CASRPLQGSAKNIQYF
TRBJ2-3,NA,NA,17,TRBV15,TGTGCCACCAGCAGATTATCAGGGGTTACTAGCACAGATACGCAGTATTTT,CATSRLSGVTSTDTQYF
TRBJ1-1,NA,NA,15,TRBV7-9,TGTGCCAGCAGCAACAGGGACAATAGGAACACTGAAGCTTTCTTT,CASSNRDNRNTEAFF
TRBJ2-7,NA,NA,15,TRBV5-6,TGTGCCAGCAGCCCCGTACCGGGTTCGAGCTACGAGCAGTACTTC,CASSPVPGSSYEQYF
TRBJ2-7,NA,TRBD1,16,TRBV18,TGTGCCAGCTCACGCACCGGGACAGGGGCCGCCTACGAGCAGTACTTC,CASSRTGTGAAYEQYF
TRBJ2-7,NA,NA,14,TRBV3-1/TRBV3-2,TGTGCCAGCAGCCCGTACAGGGATAGGGACGAGCAGTACTTC,CASSPYRDRDEQYF
TRBJ2-7,NA,NA,12,TRBV28,TGTGCCAGCAGTCCCCAGGGTTGGGAGCAGTACTTC,CASSPQGWEQYF
TRBJ1-4,NA,TRBD1,16,TRBV2,TGTGCCAGCAGTGATTTCTCAGGGACAGGGGTTGAAAAACTGTTTTTT,CASSDFSGTGVEKLFF